These T cell receptor beta chains were read from a single sample in a study of T cell responses to AZD1222 COVID-19 vaccine. Profiled with immunoSEQ multiplex PCR; TCRdb holds only in-frame clones, not every one. The sample lists about 150,000 clones; under 95% were seen once. The sample here was peripheral blood, taken 28 days after the second dose of the MenACWY control vaccine. The receptors were sampled from an adult who received the MenACWY meningococcal vaccine as a control. The CDR3 runs from the conserved cysteine through the conserved F or W. The D gene is left open where the match is weak. Size is stated for part of the rows, as once, few or many counts, or as a class when the clone is expanded.

CDR3: CASSFWTANTEAFF
DNA: TGTGCCAGCAGCTTTTGGACAGCGAACACTGAAGCTTTCTTT
size: .
J: TRBJ1-1
D: .
V: TRBV7-2

CDR3: CASRGQFGTEAFF
DNA: TGTGCCAGCAGGGGACAGTTCGGGACTGAAGCTTTCTTT
size: .
J: TRBJ1-1
D: TRBD1
V: TRBV12-3/TRBV12-4

CDR3: CASSLGLGFSQETQYF
DNA: TGCGCCAGCAGCTTAGGGCTGGGGTTCAGCCAAGAGACCCAGTACTTC
size: .
J: TRBJ2-5
D: .
V: TRBV5-1

CDR3: CASISGQETEAFF
DNA: TGTGCCAGCATTTCGGGTCAGGAGACTGAAGCTTTCTTT
size: .
J: TRBJ1-1
D: .
V: TRBV2

CDR3: CASSPRRDRGVYNEQFF
DNA: TGTGCCAGCTCACCACGCCGGGACAGGGGCGTATACAATGAGCAGTTCTTC
size: .
J: TRBJ2-1
D: TRBD1
V: TRBV18

CDR3: CASSLVPGRGFYDTEAFF
DNA: TGTGCCAGCAGCTTGGTCCCGGGACGGGGATTCTACGACACTGAAGCTTTCTTT
size: .
J: TRBJ1-1
D: .
V: TRBV5-4

CDR3: CATSRDSGAGELFF
DNA: TGTGCCACCAGCAGAGATTCTGGAGCCGGGGAGCTGTTTTTT
size: .
J: TRBJ2-2
D: .
V: TRBV15

CDR3: CASSIGASGRSTQYF
DNA: TGTGCCAGTAGTATAGGGGCTAGCGGGAGATCGACCCAGTACTTC
size: .
J: TRBJ2-5
D: TRBD2
V: TRBV19

CDR3: CASSMTPGFEQYF
DNA: TGTGCCAGCAGCATGACCCCAGGGTTCGAGCAGTACTTC
size: once
J: TRBJ2-7
D: .
V: TRBV28

CDR3: CASSENTYYTDGYTF
DNA: TGTGCCAGCAGTGAAAACACGTACTATACGGATGGCTACACCTTC
size: .
J: TRBJ1-2
D: .
V: TRBV6-1

CDR3: CATSDLGQGIGGYTF
DNA: TGTGCCACCAGTGATTTGGGACAGGGGATTGGAGGCTACACCTTC
size: .
J: TRBJ1-2
D: TRBD1
V: TRBV24-1

CDR3: CASLSGRIYNEQFF
DNA: TGTGCCAGCCTTTCGGGAAGGATCTACAATGAGCAGTTCTTC
size: .
J: TRBJ2-1
D: .
V: TRBV28

CDR3: CASSVDKSSYNEQFF
DNA: TGTGCCAGTAGCGTGGACAAGAGCTCCTACAATGAGCAGTTCTTC
size: .
J: TRBJ2-1
D: .
V: TRBV19

CDR3: CATPWTEGYEQYF
DNA: TGTGCCACCCCCTGGACGGAAGGTTACGAGCAGTACTTC
size: .
J: TRBJ2-7
D: .
V: TRBV27

CDR3: CASSDQGPNQPQHF
DNA: TGTGCCAGCAGTGATCAGGGCCCCAATCAGCCCCAGCATTTT
size: .
J: TRBJ1-5
D: .
V: TRBV2

CDR3: CASTERDRAEQFF
DNA: TGTGCCAGCACTGAAAGGGACAGGGCTGAGCAGTTCTTC
size: .
J: TRBJ2-1
D: TRBD1
V: TRBV6-1

CDR3: CASGATATYEQYF
DNA: TGTGCCAGCGGGGCGACAGCCACCTACGAGCAGTACTTC
size: .
J: TRBJ2-7
D: .
V: TRBV6-5

CDR3: CASHSDGNTEAFF
DNA: TGTGCCAGCCATAGCGACGGGAACACTGAAGCTTTCTTT
size: .
J: TRBJ1-1
D: .
V: TRBV12-3/TRBV12-4

CDR3: CAWSPNPGDGQPQHF
DNA: TGTGCCTGGAGTCCGAATCCAGGGGATGGACAGCCCCAGCATTTT
size: .
J: TRBJ1-5
D: .
V: TRBV30

CDR3: CASRPGLAGGYTGELFF
DNA: TGTGCCAGCAGACCAGGACTAGCGGGGGGGTACACCGGGGAGCTGTTTTTT
size: once
J: TRBJ2-2
D: TRBD2
V: TRBV28

CDR3: CASSPGQFNEKLFF
DNA: TGTGCCAGCAGCCCCGGACAGTTTAATGAAAAACTGTTTTTT
size: .
J: TRBJ1-4
D: .
V: TRBV7-2

CDR3: CASSLQTDTQYF
DNA: TGTGCCAGCAGCTTGCAGACAGATACGCAGTATTTT
size: .
J: TRBJ2-3
D: .
V: TRBV5-5

CDR3: CASSPQTGNEQYF
DNA: TGCGCCAGCAGCCCTCAGACAGGGAACGAGCAGTACTTC
size: once
J: TRBJ2-7
D: TRBD1
V: TRBV5-1

CDR3: CASSLGQATGSTGNTIYF
DNA: TGTGCCAGCAGCTTGGGACAGGCTACAGGGTCCACTGGAAACACCATATATTTT
size: .
J: TRBJ1-3
D: TRBD1
V: TRBV7-2

CDR3: CASSPSNEKLFF
DNA: TGTGCCAGCTCACCGTCTAATGAAAAACTGTTTTTT
size: .
J: TRBJ1-4
D: .
V: TRBV18

CDR3: CASSPGFRETQYF
DNA: TGTGCCAGCAGCCCAGGGTTTCGAGAGACCCAGTACTTC
size: .
J: TRBJ2-5
D: .
V: TRBV9

CDR3: CAIRGGGALVEQYF
DNA: TGTGCCATCCGGGGCGGGGGGGCCTTGGTCGAGCAGTACTTC
size: .
J: TRBJ2-7
D: TRBD2
V: TRBV10-3

CDR3: CASRSTDYYGYTF
DNA: TGTGCCAGCAGGTCGACGGATTACTATGGCTACACCTTC
size: .
J: TRBJ1-2
D: .
V: TRBV2

CDR3: CASSLGQNYGYTF
DNA: TGTGCCAGCAGCTTAGGGCAGAACTATGGCTACACCTTC
size: .
J: TRBJ1-2
D: .
V: TRBV11-2

CDR3: CASSFGDRGYYGYTF
DNA: TGCGCCAGCAGCTTCGGGGACAGGGGGTATTATGGCTACACCTTC
size: .
J: TRBJ1-2
D: TRBD1
V: TRBV5-1

CDR3: CASSRDPLFEAPIF
DNA: TGTGCCAGCAGCCGGGACCCCTTATTCGAGGCCCCAATCTTC
size: .
J: TRBJ2-7
D: .
V: TRBV6-5

CDR3: CATSVPGENEQFF
DNA: TGTGCCACCAGTGTCCCGGGAGAGAATGAGCAGTTCTTC
size: .
J: TRBJ2-1
D: .
V: TRBV24-1

CDR3: CSVDKFRQGESDTQYF
DNA: TGCAGCGTTGATAAATTCCGACAGGGGGAGTCAGATACGCAGTATTTT
size: .
J: TRBJ2-3
D: TRBD1
V: TRBV29-1

CDR3: CASSPGQIYNEQFF
DNA: TGTGCCAGCAGCCCGGGACAGATATACAATGAGCAGTTCTTC
size: .
J: TRBJ2-1
D: TRBD1
V: TRBV6-5

CDR3: CASSLGRGGGWEKLFF
DNA: TGTGCCAGCAGCTTGGGTCGGGGCGGGGGATGGGAAAAACTGTTTTTT
size: .
J: TRBJ1-4
D: .
V: TRBV7-2

CDR3: CASSLVGGRAHEQFF
DNA: TGTGCCAGCAGCTTAGTTGGCGGGAGGGCCCATGAGCAGTTCTTC
size: .
J: TRBJ2-1
D: TRBD2
V: TRBV7-3

CDR3: CATSREGHWAFF
DNA: TGTGCCACCAGCAGAGAGGGGCATTGGGCTTTCTTT
size: .
J: TRBJ1-1
D: .
V: TRBV15

CDR3: CASSFTIGGDTQYF
DNA: TGTGCCAGCAGTTTCACAATCGGGGGAGATACGCAGTATTTT
size: .
J: TRBJ2-3
D: .
V: TRBV28

CDR3: CASSRVASAYNEQFF
DNA: TGTGCCAGTAGTAGGGTAGCGTCAGCCTACAATGAGCAGTTCTTC
size: .
J: TRBJ2-1
D: .
V: TRBV19

CDR3: CASSSPGAIYGYTF
DNA: TGTGCCAGTAGTTCGCCGGGAGCTATCTATGGCTACACCTTC
size: .
J: TRBJ1-2
D: .
V: TRBV19

CDR3: CASSLAFLAGVSNEQFF
DNA: TGTGCCAGCAGCTTAGCGTTCCTAGCGGGGGTATCTAATGAGCAGTTCTTC
size: .
J: TRBJ2-1
D: TRBD2
V: TRBV7-6

CDR3: CAISESGRVGVYEQYF
DNA: TGTGCCATCAGTGAGTCGGGGAGGGTGGGGGTATACGAGCAGTACTTC
size: .
J: TRBJ2-7
D: TRBD2
V: TRBV10-3

CDR3: CASRPDRVLANYGYTF
DNA: TGTGCCAGTAGGCCCGACAGGGTTTTAGCTAACTATGGCTACACCTTC
size: .
J: TRBJ1-2
D: TRBD1
V: TRBV19

CDR3: CASSGGANVLTF
DNA: TGTGCCAGCAGCGGGGGGGCCAACGTCCTGACTTTC
size: .
J: TRBJ2-6
D: .
V: TRBV28

CDR3: CASSYSMSGNTEAFF
DNA: TGTGCCAGCAGTTACTCGATGTCGGGGAACACTGAAGCTTTCTTT
size: .
J: TRBJ1-1
D: .
V: TRBV6-5